What follows describes a single T cell receptor (beta chain). Its antigen is unknown. The sample is drawn from a study of OX40 agonist ivuxolimab in advanced cancers. Study summary: Mean age approximately 66 years, range roughly 20 to 85; roughly 82% male. Study-level findings and limits: Expanded clones belonging to CD8+ T cells outnumbered, on average, those of CD4+.

CDR1 is MDHEN and CDR2 is SYDVKM in the germline V gene. The CDR3 sequence is 16 residues long. Trimming took 1 base from V and 8 from J, leaving 18 bases between them. The data were produced by immunoSEQ multiplex PCR, yet TCRdb's version contains in-frame clones alone and is incomplete. The table includes some 16,000 clones, about 88% detected once. The input for sequencing was CD4+ or CD8+ T cells sorted from blood, taken in a trial of the OX40 agonist ivuxolimab. The clonotype was recovered from an adult with an advanced solid tumor such as melanoma, head and neck, liver or kidney cancer. The chain couples TRBV28 to TRBJ2-1; D possibly corresponds to TRBD2 (6 bases). For the CDR3, the DNA is TGTGCCAGCAGTTTATTTTCCCTCCGCGGGAACTATGAGCAGTTCTTC. Encoded protein: CASSLFSLRGNYEQFF.